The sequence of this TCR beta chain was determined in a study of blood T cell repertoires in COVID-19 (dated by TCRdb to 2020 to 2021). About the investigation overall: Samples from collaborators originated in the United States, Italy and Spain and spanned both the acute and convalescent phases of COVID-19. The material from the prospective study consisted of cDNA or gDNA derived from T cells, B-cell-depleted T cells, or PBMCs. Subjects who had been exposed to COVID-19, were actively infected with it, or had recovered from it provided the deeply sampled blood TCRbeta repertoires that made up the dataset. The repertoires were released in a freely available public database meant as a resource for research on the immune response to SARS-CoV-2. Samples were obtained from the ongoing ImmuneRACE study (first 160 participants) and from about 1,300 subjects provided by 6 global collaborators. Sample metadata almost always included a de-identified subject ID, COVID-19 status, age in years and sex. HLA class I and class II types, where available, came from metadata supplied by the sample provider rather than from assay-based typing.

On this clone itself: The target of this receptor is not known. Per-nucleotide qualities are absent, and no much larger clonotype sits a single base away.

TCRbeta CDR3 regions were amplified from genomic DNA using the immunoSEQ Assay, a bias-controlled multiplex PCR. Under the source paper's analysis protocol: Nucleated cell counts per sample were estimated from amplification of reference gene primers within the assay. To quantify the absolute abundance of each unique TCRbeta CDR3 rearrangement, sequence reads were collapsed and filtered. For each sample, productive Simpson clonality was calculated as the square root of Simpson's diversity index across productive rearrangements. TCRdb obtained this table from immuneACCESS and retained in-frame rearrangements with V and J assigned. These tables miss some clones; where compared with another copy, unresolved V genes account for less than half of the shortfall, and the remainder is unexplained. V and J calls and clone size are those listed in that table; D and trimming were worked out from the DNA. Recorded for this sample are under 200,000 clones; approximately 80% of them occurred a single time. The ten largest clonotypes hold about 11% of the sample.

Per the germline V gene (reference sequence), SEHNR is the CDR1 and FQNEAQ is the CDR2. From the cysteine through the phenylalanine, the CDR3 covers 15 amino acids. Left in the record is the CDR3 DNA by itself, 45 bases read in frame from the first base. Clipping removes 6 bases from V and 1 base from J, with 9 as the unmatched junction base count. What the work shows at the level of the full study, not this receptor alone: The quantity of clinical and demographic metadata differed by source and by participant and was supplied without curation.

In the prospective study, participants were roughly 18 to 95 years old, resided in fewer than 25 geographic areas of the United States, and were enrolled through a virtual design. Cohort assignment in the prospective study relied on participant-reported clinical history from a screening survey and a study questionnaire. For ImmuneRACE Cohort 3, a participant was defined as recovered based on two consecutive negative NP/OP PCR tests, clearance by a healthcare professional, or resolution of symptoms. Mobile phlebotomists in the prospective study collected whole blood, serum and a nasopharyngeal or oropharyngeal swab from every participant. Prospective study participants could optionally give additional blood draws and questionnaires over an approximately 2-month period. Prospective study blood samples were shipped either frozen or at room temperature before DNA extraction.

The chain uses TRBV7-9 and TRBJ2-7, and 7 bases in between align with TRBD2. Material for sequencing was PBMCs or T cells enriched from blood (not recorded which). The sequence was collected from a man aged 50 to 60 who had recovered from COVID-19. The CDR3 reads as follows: CASSLGAGGSYEQYF. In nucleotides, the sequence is TGTGCCAGCAGTCTAGGGGCCGGGGGGTCCTACGAGCAGTACTTC.